This T cell receptor beta chain came from a study of immune evolution from preneoplasia to lung adenocarcinoma. Notes on the study in general: Highest clonality occurred in KRAS-mutant, not EGFR-mutant or double wild-type, nodules. Top clone share appeared to fall from AAH through AIS, MIA, adenocarcinoma.

On this clone: Its antigen is currently unknown.

Resections took place in Japan or China from about 2014 to 2018. Germline CDR1 MNHEY, CDR2 SVGAGI. V lost 2 bases and J lost 12, with 20 bases in between. CDR3 length: 15 amino acids. Sequenced by immunoSEQ multiplex PCR; TCRdb stores in-frame clones only, minus some. The sample records nearly 5,000 clones, 65% to 80% being singletons. V is TRBV6-5 and J is TRBJ2-1; unclear D gene. Sequences were obtained from FFPE minimally invasive lung adenocarcinoma tissue. This sequence was found in a person aged 65-85 years with lung adenocarcinoma. CDR3 loop: CASSYNSPDPDWQFF. The DNA for the CDR3 is TGTGCCAGCAGTTACAATTCGCCAGACCCGGATTGGCAGTTCTTC.